This TCR beta chain was observed in a study of T cell responses to AZD1222 COVID-19 vaccine. Study observations and caveats: Sampling captured repertoires only after the peak T cell response.

Germline lookup yields CDR1 SGDLS and CDR2 YYNGEE. V lost 0 bases and J lost 6, with 12 bases in between. The CDR3 extends over 15 amino acids. Clones were read by immunoSEQ multiplex PCR, and TCRdb kept only the in-frame ones, dropping some. The sample lists 200,000 or so clones; almost 95% were seen once. On this clone: Its target is unknown.

The TCR sequence derives from an adult in good health. The sample in question was peripheral blood, obtained on day 0 of AZD1222 vaccination. This rearrangement joins TRBV9 to TRBJ2-2; weak D call: TRBD2 (6 bases). CDR3 nucleotides: TGTGCCAGCAGCGTAGGGCCGTTAGCGGCCGGGGAGCTGTTTTTT. It encodes CASSVGPLAAGELFF.